What follows describes a single T cell receptor (beta chain). Its recognized antigen is unknown. No per-base quality is available; no much larger clone lies one base away. The patients had resection in Japan or China between the mid-2010s and the late 2010s. Two lung cancer pathologists independently confirmed the histologic diagnosis of each case on H&E slides. For nucleic acid extraction, premalignant or tumor cells were enriched by macro-dissection following pathologic assessment. The AllPrep DNA/RNA FFPE Kit was used to isolate DNA from FFPE tissue. The CDR3 starts with the cysteine, ends with the phenylalanine, and has 15 residues. The entry retains the CDR3 DNA only, 45 bases that are in frame from base 1. V and J are truncated by 3 bases and 0 bases respectively, leaving an intervening sequence of 12 bases. The germline V gene provides CDR1 KGHSH and CDR2 LQKENI. These data belong to a study of immune evolution from preneoplasia to lung adenocarcinoma (dated by TCRdb to the early 2020s). With regard to the full study: HLA loss of heterozygosity was found in about 6.7% of AIS, around 14% of MIA and about a third of ADC lesions, and in no AAH lesions. POLYSOLVER was used to infer Class I HLA alleles from exome data, while LOHHLA was used to detect allele-specific HLA loss. The study reported that fewer than 120 samples were used for TCR sequencing. Resected precursor lesions (AAH, AIS, MIA) and invasive adenocarcinomas were compared with paired morphologically normal lung tissue. In total, the cohort included 50 to 60 patients with pulmonary nodules, all of whom underwent surgical resection. A total of approximately 56 patients contributed TCR sequencing data. The immune data were combined with whole exome sequencing and methylation data from the same cohort of nodules. Immune contexture across lung adenocarcinoma precursors and invasive adenocarcinoma was profiled using immune gene expression, TCR sequencing and multiplex immunofluorescence. Sample size was determined by specimen availability and not by a prior power calculation.

The immunoSEQ hsTCRbeta Kit was used to sequence TCR beta CDR3 regions from DNA. The source study handled its data this way. The ImmunoSEQ Analyzer was used to analyse the TCR sequencing data. T cell clonality was calculated on productive rearrangements as 1 minus Pielou's evenness. T cell diversity was measured with the inverse Simpson index on productive templates. T cell density was expressed as TCR beta template counts normalized to usable DNA, with usable DNA estimated by amplifying and sequencing housekeeping genes. Two-sided Kruskal-Wallis tests were used to compare TCR metrics across histologic stages. Sourced from immuneACCESS, this table was stored by TCRdb with only in-frame sequences that have V and J called. A share of the clones is absent; for the studies checked, an unresolved V gene accounts for under half, and the remainder has no known explanation. The DNA was the basis for D and trimming; V, J and clone size are from that table. Within this sample are fewer than 4,500 clones, with approximately 85% of them counted one time only. Less than 2.5% of the sample rests with the top ten.

Broad study findings and their caveats: The highest clonality was observed in normal lung, whereas higher T cell density and diversity but lower clonality appeared to be present in later-stage lesions. KRAS-mutant nodules showed the highest T cell clonality compared with EGFR-mutant or double wild-type lesions. Findings were based on association rather than direct causation; larger cohorts with long-term follow-up and longitudinal biopsies were deemed needed. The highest top T cell clone frequencies were observed in normal lung, and a progressive decrease in top T cell clone frequencies appeared to occur from AAH through AIS, MIA and invasive adenocarcinoma. Because all patients were from Japan and China, applicability to Western populations was uncertain.

The sequence came from a person aged 45 to 59 with lung adenocarcinoma. The specimen sequenced was FFPE invasive lung adenocarcinoma tissue. The label giving this sample's cell subset or site can be read as: frankly invasive lung adenocarcinoma (ADC). The sequence is built from TRBV18 and TRBJ2-7, with the identity of the D gene unclear. The DNA is as follows: TGTGCCAGCTCACCTATCACGTTGAGCTCCTACGAGCAGTACTTC. This yields the protein CASSPITLSSYEQYF.